Below, 28 T cell receptor beta chains from the same sample are listed, as sequenced in a study of tumor-infiltrating lymphocytes in primary liver carcinoma. cDNA specific to TCR beta was made from 450 to 500 ng of total RNA, with a constant-region primer employed for priming. Each TCR beta library was derived from three nested multiplex PCR rounds that employed slightly modified ARM-PCR. Amplification in the first two PCR rounds was performed using TRBV1-TRBV30 forward primers and a C-beta reverse primer for 10 cycles each. TCRdb independently ran MiXCR on the multiplex PCR reads; one entry per CDR3 protein. The table includes 300,000 to 400,000 distinct CDR3 sequences, roughly 60% detected once. Germline DNA was extracted too, while blood RNA derived from unsorted whole blood. The sample was peripheral blood. Receptor source: a man aged 40-49 years with primary liver carcinoma and hepatitis B virus infection.

This clonotype is labeled as medium-sized. CDR3 coding DNA: TGTGCCAGCAGTCCCGGGACTAGGCCAGATACGCAGTATTTT. The encoded protein is CASSPGTRPDTQYF. The chain couples TRBV12-3 or TRBV12-4 to TRBJ2-3, with 8 positions matching TRBD2. V shed 5 bases, J shed 4 bases, and the junction held 5 bases outside the gene matches. The CDR3 has 14 residues.

A note on this clonotype: The junction does not match germline at one end; this may be a read error. This sequence joins TRBV6-2 or TRBV6-3 and TRBJ2-1; possibly TRBD1 or TRBD2 for D (5 bases each). Germline CDR1 is MNHEY and CDR2 is SVGEGT. The CDR3 has 17 residues. The CDR3 nucleotides are TGTACCAGCAGATACACTACCGGGACCAGCGGACACAATGAGCAGTTCTTC. This translates into CTSRYTTGTSGHNEQFF.

V is TRBV18 and J is TRBJ2-7; possible D gene TRBD1, 6 bases. V was pared by 4 bases and J by 6 bases, with 10 bases between. Germline CDR1 is KGHSH and CDR2 is LQKENI. This CDR3 region has 12 residues. CDR3 DNA: TGTGCCAGCTCACAAACAGGGTTCGAGCAGTACTTC. It encodes CASSQTGFEQYF.

The chain carries TRBV5-1 and TRBJ2-5; D gene unclear. The CDR3 is made up of 13 amino acids. Germline V gene data show CDR1 as SGHRS and CDR2 as YFSETQ. Trimming took 2 bases from V and 1 from J, leaving 6 bases between them. Here the CDR3 DNA reads TGCGCCAGCAGCTTACAGAGCCAAGAGACCCAGTACTTC. Translation gives CASSLQSQETQYF.

This clonotype occurred a few times. The chain uses TRBV5-1 and TRBJ2-4; D is perhaps TRBD1 (6 bases). The CDR3 runs 14 residues. Germline CDR1 and CDR2: SGHRS and YFSETQ. Trimming removed 0 bases at V and 13 bases at J, with 17 bases between. CDR3 sequence reads: CASSLDPGAIKQYF. CDR3 bases: TGCGCCAGCAGCTTGGACCCAGGGGCGATTAAACAGTACTTC.

This clonotype was seen only once. Given a much more abundant clone one base away, this may be a read error. J is TRBJ1-2 and V is TRBV29-1, with a possible D match to TRBD1 (6 bases). This CDR3 region has 12 residues. CDR1 and CDR2 (germline): SQVTM, ANQGSEA. The CDR3: CSAEGGNYGHTF. The CDR3 DNA is TGCAGCGCGGAAGGGGGGAACTATGGCCACACCTTC. Variable domain in full (rest from reference TRBV29-1 and TRBJ1-2): SAVISQKPSRDICQRGTSLTIQCQVDSQVTMMFWYRQQPGQSLTLIATANQGSEATYESGFVIDKFPISRPNLTFSTLTVSNMSPEDSSIYLCSAEGGNYGHTFGSGTRLTVV.

On this clonotype itself: Just one base apart from a much larger clone, this may be a read error. Given the absence of the conserved phenylalanine or tryptophan at the CDR3 end, a read error is likely. The gene calls are TRBV6-2 or TRBV6-3 and TRBJ2-7; no clear D gene. The germline V gene encodes CDR1 MNHEY and CDR2 SVGEGT. The V and J ends lost 8 bases and 0 bases respectively, with 8 bases between them. The CDR3 totals 12 residues. The chain's CDR3 is CASGLNSYEQYS. The CDR3, as DNA: TGTGCCAGCGGTCTGAACTCCTACGAGCAGTACTCC.

Worth noting for this clonotype: The junction does not match germline at one end; this may be a read error. The chain recombines TRBV7-2 with TRBJ2-2, with 10 bases aligning to TRBD2. CDR1 and CDR2 (germline): SGHTA, FQGNSA. The CDR3 loop spans 16 amino acids. As DNA, the CDR3 is TGTGCCAGCAACTTACTCGGACTAGCGGAAACAGGGGAGCTGTTTTTT. This sequence encodes CASNLLGLAETGELFF.

To note about this clonotype: This may come from a read error, since a much larger clone is one base off. This sequence joins TRBV12-3 or TRBV12-4 and TRBJ1-2; unclear D gene. The CDR3 extends over 14 amino acids. The CDR3 reads CVSSPEGAYYGYTF. CDR3 nucleotides: TGTGTCAGCAGTCCCGAGGGCGCCTACTATGGCTACACCTTC.

On this clonotype itself: The junction and the germline gene differ at one end; a read error may be behind it. The chain is built from TRBV24-1 and TRBJ2-2; maybe TRBD1 (5 bases). In germline, CDR1 is KGHDR, CDR2 SFDVKD. CDR3 length equals 15 residues. The CDR3 sequence: CATRAAQVPTRELFF. CDR3 nucleotide sequence: TGTGCCACCCGAGCCGCACAGGTCCCCACCCGGGAGCTGTTTTTT.

Concerning this clonotype: This is likely a read error, given that the CDR3 carries no conserved phenylalanine or tryptophan at its end. The V gene is TRBV11-3, the J gene TRBJ2-5; D remains ambiguous. The CDR3 totals 13 residues. Germline V lookup: CDR1 SGHNT, CDR2 YENEEA. Trimming removed 6 bases from V and 5 bases from J, with 13 bases in between. The CDR3 protein is CASSGEGRETQYL. CDR3 nucleotide sequence: TGTGCCAGCAGTGGGGAAGGAAGGGAGACCCAGTACCTC.

The CDR3 coding sequence is TGTGCCAGTTCGGAGGCCTGCGAGCAGTACTTC. Protein product: CASSEACEQYF. The chain couples TRBV6-5 to TRBJ2-7, with TRBD2 as a possible D gene (5 bases). The CDR3 sequence is 11 residues long. Trimming left V 9 bases short and J 6 bases short, with 12 bases between. CDR1 and CDR2 (germline): MNHEY, SVGAGI.

On this clonotype itself: Here the CDR3 omits its conserved ending phenylalanine or tryptophan, so a read error is the likely source. This chain joins TRBV28 and TRBJ1-6; D is unclear. CDR1 and CDR2 (germline): MDHEN, SYDVKM. CDR3 size: 12 residues. The CDR3 coding sequence is TGTGGGTGTACGTCCCCCAATTCACCCCTCCACTAT. Protein: CGCTSPNSPLHY.

The chain links TRBV28 to TRBJ1-2; 10 bases align to TRBD1. The CDR3 runs to 15 residues. Germline values: CDR1 MDHEN, CDR2 SYDVKM. V lost 7 bases, J lost 3 bases, and 8 bases stayed unmatched. For the CDR3, the DNA is TGTGCCAGCAACACCCTCGGGACAGGGGACTATGGCTACACCTTC. Protein: CASNTLGTGDYGYTF.

On this clonotype: The junction departs from germline at one end; a sequencing error may be responsible. The rearrangement uses TRBV6-5 and TRBJ2-3, with D unresolved. The CDR3 is made up of 14 amino acids. In germline, CDR1 is MNHEY, CDR2 SVGAGI. The CDR3 region is CVSSYSPRTDTQYF. The CDR3 DNA follows: TGTGTCAGCAGTTACTCACCGAGGACAGATACGCAGTATTTT.

Concerning this clonotype: The missing conserved phenylalanine or tryptophan at the end of this CDR3 makes a read error likely. The V gene is TRBV6-6, the J gene TRBJ2-7; a possible D gene is TRBD2 (5 bases). V was shortened by 8 bases and J by 3 bases, with 17 bases between the two germline ends. The CDR3 runs 14 residues. CDR1 and CDR2 (germline): MNHNY, SVGAGI (reference sequence). The CDR3 coding sequence is TGTGCCAGCGGTTTGGACTTTGATTACTACGAGCAGTACCTC. Translated, it gives CASGLDFDYYEQYL.

This clonotype was counted only a few times. V is TRBV5-1 and J is TRBJ2-3; 10 positions agree with TRBD2. This CDR3 region has 16 residues. Germline values: CDR1 SGHRS, CDR2 YFSETQ. The trim removed 0 bases at V and 5 bases at J, leaving 6 bases unmatched. CDR3 coding DNA: TGCGCCAGCAGCTTGGCACCTAGCGGGAGTGGAGATACGCAGTATTTT. Protein product: CASSLAPSGSGDTQYF.

A word on this clonotype: The junction shows a germline mismatch at one end, possibly a read error. The genes are TRBV11-1 and TRBJ2-7; D uncertain. Germline loops: CDR1 SGHAT, CDR2 FQDESV (reference sequence). CDR3 length equals 14 residues. For the CDR3, the DNA is TGTGCCAGCAGCTTTGGGCAGGAGTTCGACGAGCAGTGCTTC. It is translated as CASSFGQEFDEQCF.

This clonotype was detected only once. Possible read error: a much larger clone is one base away. CDR3 in DNA: TGCAGCGTGACCATGACCGGACAGGGGGCCGGCTACACCTTC. This encodes CSVTMTGQGAGYTF. The chain recombines TRBV29-1 with TRBJ1-2; 11 nucleotides align to TRBD1. J gave up 8 bases and V 6 bases, and 11 bases lay outside the gene matches. The CDR3 runs to 14 residues. Per germline, CDR1 SQVTM and CDR2 ANQGSEA. Full variable domain (rest looked up from reference TRBV29-1 and TRBJ1-2): SAVISQKPSRDICQRGTSLTIQCQVDSQVTMMFWYRQQPGQSLTLIATANQGSEATYESGFVIDKFPISRPNLTFSTLTVSNMSPEDSSIYLCSVTMTGQGAGYTFGSGTRLTVV.

As regards this clonotype: One junction end disagrees with the germline gene, perhaps due to a read error. The chain combines TRBV6-6 with TRBJ2-5, with TRBD2 identical over 7 bases. Germline loops: CDR1 MNHNY, CDR2 SVGAGI (reference sequence). CDR3 size: 13 residues. CDR3 nucleotides: TGTGCCAGCAGTTCCTCTGGGCGGGAGATCCAGTACTTC. This codes for CASSSSGREIQYF.

Points on this clonotype: A junction end diverges from the germline sequence, so it may reflect a read error. CDR3 sequence: CANSPSTGREQYF. As DNA, the CDR3 is TGTGCCAACAGCCCGTCCACAGGGCGGGAGCAGTACTTC. V is TRBV11-2 and J is TRBJ2-7, with D maybe TRBD1 (6 bases). In germline, CDR1 is SGHAT, CDR2 FQNNGV. CDR3 length: 13 amino acids.

This clonotype was recorded a few times. The chain joins TRBV11-2 to TRBJ2-7; the match to TRBD2 covers 10 bases. The CDR3 extends over 17 amino acids. Trimming cost V 0 bases and J 7 bases; bases outside gene matches: 12. In germline, CDR1 is SGHAT, CDR2 FQNNGV. CDR3 DNA: TGTGCCAGCAGCTTAGATAGTAGAGCTAGCGGGAGTGGAGAGCAGTACTTC. As protein: CASSLDSRASGSGEQYF.

About this clonotype: One junction end disagrees with the germline gene, perhaps due to a read error. The chain combines TRBV5-6 with TRBJ1-3; D is uncertain. The germline V gene has CDR1 SGHDT and CDR2 YYEEEE. The CDR3 consists of 17 residues. In DNA, the CDR3 is TGTGCCAACAGCACGACCGAAGCTTTCATACCTGGAAACACCATATATTTT. It yields the protein CANSTTEAFIPGNTIYF.

The rearrangement joins TRBV7-6 to TRBJ1-1; D is unclear. The germline V and J ends were trimmed by 0 bases and 7 bases, with 15 bases remaining between them. Germline loops: CDR1 SGHVS, CDR2 FNYEAQ. This CDR3 comprises 15 residues. The CDR3 region has the DNA TGTGCCAGCAGCTTAGCGTTGGCAGGCCCATTTGAAGCTTTCTTT. Translating gives CASSLALAGPFEAFF.

Comment on this clonotype: The junction shows a germline mismatch at one end, possibly a read error. V gene TRBV29-1 combines with J gene TRBJ2-2; D call uncertain. The V gene's germline CDR1 is SQVTM and CDR2 ANQGSEA. The CDR3 sequence is 16 residues long. The CDR3 nucleotides are TGCAGCGTTGAACAAGGGCCAGCGATAAACACTGGGGAGCTGTTTTTT. Translation gives CSVEQGPAINTGELFF.

The rearrangement uses TRBV7-9 and TRBJ2-7; tentatively, D is TRBD1 or TRBD2 (5 bases each). The V gene's germline CDR1 is SEHNR and CDR2 FQNEAQ (reference sequence). The V end was cut by 3 bases, the J end by 1 base, with 10 bases between. The CDR3 has 14 amino acids. The CDR3 spells CASSLGDASYEQYF. The CDR3 DNA reads TGTGCCAGCAGCTTGGGGGACGCTTCCTACGAGCAGTACTTC.

The rearrangement joins TRBV10-3 to TRBJ2-2, with TRBD1 matching 7 bases. Germline CDR1 ENHRY, CDR2 SYGVKD. With 6 bases clipped from V and 15 bases from J, the junction kept 22 bases outside the gene matches. CDR3 size: 16 residues. For the CDR3, the DNA is TGTGCCATCAGAAACTTCGAGACAGGGAGTGCCGGGGACATGTTTTTT. It is translated as CAIRNFETGSAGDMFF.

A note on this clonotype: Relative to the germline gene, one junction end is altered; a read error may explain this. The CDR3 loop is CTSSPGLAEQFF. The CDR3 nucleotides are TGCACCAGCAGCCCGGGACTCGCCGAGCAGTTCTTC. This chain joins TRBV5-1 and TRBJ2-1; perhaps TRBD2 as D (6 bases). The germline gives CDR1 SGHRS, CDR2 YFSETQ. This CDR3 contains 12 residues. Variable domain in full (rest from reference TRBV5-1 and TRBJ2-1): KAGVTQTPRYLIKTRGQQVTLSCSPISGHRSVSWYQQTPGQGLQFLFEYFSETQRNKGNFPGRFSGRQFSNSRSEMNVSTLELGDSALYLCTSSPGLAEQFFGPGTRLTVL.